The table lists the clone carrying this T cell receptor (beta chain) with a count of one. Its matching antigen is unknown. Germline CDR1 reads MNHNY; CDR2 reads SVGAGI (reference sequence). The CDR3 consists of 16 residues. V was clipped by 4 bases and J by 4 bases; unmatched bases: 3. This specimen belongs to a study of cytomegalovirus exposure and HLA in healthy donors. Study summary: Later, an analysis reported that the 100 to 150 validation repertoires had used the same platform as the 500 to 800 first-cohort repertoires.

Profiling relied on immunoSEQ multiplex PCR, and the TCRdb table lists in-frame clones only, not all of them. The data hold about 360,000 clones, with 86% observed a single time. Study-level results: Many donors carried some public TCRs, although rarity characterized most TCR sequences. Over 150 TCR beta chains were listed as cytomegalovirus-associated. According to a subsequent analysis, TCR clusters identified in the first cohort showed a tendency to co-occur across the 120 or so validation repertoires.

This TCR was recovered from a woman aged 18-29 years in good health and CMV-seronegative. The chain recombines TRBV6-6 with TRBJ2-1, with 14 bases that match TRBD2. Source material: PBMCs. The CDR3 loop is CASSSTSGGEYNEQFF. The CDR3 nucleotides read TGTGCCAGCAGTTCGACTAGCGGGGGGGAATACAATGAGCAGTTCTTC.